Presented here are 9 T cell receptor beta chains from one specimen sequenced in a study of vaccination effects on CD4 cells after COVID-19. Following culture for roughly 10 days, CD4+ T cells were isolated. Everyone in the study got two shots of either the BNT162b2 or mRNA-1273 vaccine. Antigen specificity for these receptors is unknown. The repertoire was sequenced with immunoSEQ multiplex PCR; TCRdb's copy has only in-frame clones and lacks some. The sample records 30,000 to 35,000 clones, 74% being singletons. The sequenced sample was CD4+ T cells from PBMCs cultured without peptide, obtained after COVID-19 vaccination. All receptors come from a human donor who received a COVID-19 vaccine.

This chain uses TRBV28 with TRBJ2-3; D gene ambiguous. The CDR3 runs to 14 residues. The V and J ends lost 4 bases and 2 bases respectively, with 10 bases between them. The V gene's germline CDR1 is MDHEN and CDR2 SYDVKM. CDR3 sequence reads: CASSYAPDTDTQYF. CDR3 sequence (DNA): TGTGCCAGCAGTTACGCCCCCGACACAGATACGCAGTATTTT. The whole variable domain, remainder taken from reference TRBV28 and TRBJ2-3, is DVKVTQSSRYLVKRTGEKVFLECVQDMDHENMFWYRQDPGLGLRLIYFSYDVKMKEKGDIPEGYSVSREKKERFSLILESASTNQTSMYLCASSYAPDTDTQYFGPGTRLTVL.

This chain links TRBV19 with TRBJ2-2; 9 bases are shared with TRBD2. The CDR3 consists of 15 residues. The germline CDR1 and CDR2 sequences are LNHDA and SQIVND (reference sequence). V dropped 9 bases and J dropped 1; count of bases not matched to a gene: 6. DNA of the CDR3: TGTGCCAGCAAAAAACTAGCGGGGAACACCGGGGAGCTGTTTTTT. Protein: CASKKLAGNTGELFF.

The rearrangement joins TRBV6-5 to TRBJ2-2; unclear D gene. Germline V CDR1 and CDR2: MNHEY, SVGAGI. This CDR3 has 14 amino acids. V gave up 10 bases and J gave up 1 base, with 13 bases separating them. The CDR3 protein is CAIRRSGNTGELFF. CDR3 coding DNA: TGTGCCATCCGAAGGTCTGGGAACACCGGGGAGCTGTTTTTT.

There are a few counts of this clone. This chain joins TRBV5-1 and TRBJ2-2, with 9 bases that match TRBD1. CDR1 is SGHRS, CDR2 YFSETQ, per germline. J lost 3 bases, V lost 4 bases, and 4 bases had no gene match. This CDR3 comprises 15 residues. In DNA form, the CDR3 reads TGCGCCAGCAGCCAAACAGGGGGCTACACCGGGGAGCTGTTTTTT. Translating gives CASSQTGGYTGELFF.

The rearrangement links TRBV5-5 to TRBJ1-1, with no clear D. CDR1 and CDR2 (germline): SGHKS, YYEKEE (reference sequence). The CDR3 runs to 13 residues. V lost 0 bases, J lost 4 bases, and 7 bases lay in between. The CDR3 sequence is CASSLVWGTEAFF. The CDR3 DNA reads TGTGCCAGCAGCTTGGTTTGGGGCACTGAAGCTTTCTTT.

This clone was observed once. The chain employs TRBV11-2 and TRBJ2-3, with D perhaps matching TRBD1 (5 bases). V dropped 1 base and J dropped 8 bases, with 16 bases sitting between them. Per germline, CDR1 SGHAT and CDR2 FQNNGV. This CDR3 contains 15 residues. The DNA for the CDR3 is TGTGCCAGCAGCTTAGGAGTCGTCCCCCAGGGTACGCAGTATTTT. It codes for CASSLGVVPQGTQYF.

V is TRBV9 and J is TRBJ1-2; D perhaps matches TRBD1 (5 bases). The CDR3 extends over 15 amino acids. From germline, CDR1 is SGDLS and CDR2 YYNGEE. The V end was cut by 3 bases, the J end by 0 bases, with 12 bases between. The CDR3 here is CASSAGTFANYGYTF. The CDR3, as DNA: TGTGCCAGCAGCGCAGGGACGTTCGCTAACTATGGCTACACCTTC.

This chain links TRBV20-1 with TRBJ2-1; D uncertain. Trimming left V 6 bases short and J 9 bases short, with 9 bases between. The CDR3 extends over 10 amino acids. CDR1 and CDR2 from the germline V gene are DFQATT and SNEGSKA (reference sequence). This chain's CDR3 is CSAERGEQFF. The CDR3 coding sequence is TGCAGTGCAGAGAGAGGTGAGCAGTTCTTC.

The chain couples TRBV5-1 to TRBJ2-1; TRBD2 aligns across 14 bases. Germline CDR1 SGHRS, CDR2 YFSETQ. The CDR3 runs 17 residues. With V trimmed by 4 bases and J by 3 bases, 6 bases remained unmatched. This CDR3 is CASSGGLAGGDYNEQFF. CDR3 in DNA: TGCGCCAGCAGCGGCGGACTAGCGGGGGGTGACTACAATGAGCAGTTCTTC.